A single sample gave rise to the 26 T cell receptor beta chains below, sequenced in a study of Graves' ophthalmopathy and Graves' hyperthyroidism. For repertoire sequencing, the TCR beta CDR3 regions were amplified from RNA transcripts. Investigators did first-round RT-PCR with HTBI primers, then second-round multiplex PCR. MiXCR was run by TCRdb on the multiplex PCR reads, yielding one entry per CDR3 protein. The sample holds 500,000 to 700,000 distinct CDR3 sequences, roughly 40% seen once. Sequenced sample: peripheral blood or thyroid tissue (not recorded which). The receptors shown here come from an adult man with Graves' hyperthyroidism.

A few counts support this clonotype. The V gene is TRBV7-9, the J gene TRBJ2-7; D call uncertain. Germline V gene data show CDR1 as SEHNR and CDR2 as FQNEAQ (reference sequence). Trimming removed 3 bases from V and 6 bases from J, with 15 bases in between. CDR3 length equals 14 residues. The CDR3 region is CASSFNKRWSEQYF. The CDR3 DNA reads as TGTGCCAGCAGCTTTAACAAGAGATGGAGCGAGCAGTACTTC.

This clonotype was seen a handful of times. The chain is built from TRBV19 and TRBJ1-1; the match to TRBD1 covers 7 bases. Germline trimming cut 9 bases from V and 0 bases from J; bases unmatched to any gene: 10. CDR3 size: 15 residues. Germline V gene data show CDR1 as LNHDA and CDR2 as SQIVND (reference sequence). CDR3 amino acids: CARRTRDSLNTEAFF. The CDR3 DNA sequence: TGTGCCAGGAGAACTCGGGACAGTTTGAACACTGAAGCTTTCTTT.

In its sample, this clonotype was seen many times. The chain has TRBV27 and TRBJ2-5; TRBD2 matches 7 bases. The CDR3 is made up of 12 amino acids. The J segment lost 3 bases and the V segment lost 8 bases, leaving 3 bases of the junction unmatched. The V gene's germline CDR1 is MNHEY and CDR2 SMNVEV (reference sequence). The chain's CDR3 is CASPAGEETQYF. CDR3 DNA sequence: TGTGCCAGCCCTGCGGGGGAAGAGACCCAGTACTTC.

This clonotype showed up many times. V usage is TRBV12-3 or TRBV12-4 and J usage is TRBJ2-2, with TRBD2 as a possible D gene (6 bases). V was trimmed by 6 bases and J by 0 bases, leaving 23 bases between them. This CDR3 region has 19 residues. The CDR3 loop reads CASSIGGFGSGPNTGELFF. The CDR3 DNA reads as TGTGCCAGCAGCATTGGGGGGTTCGGATCGGGACCGAACACCGGGGAGCTGTTTTTT.

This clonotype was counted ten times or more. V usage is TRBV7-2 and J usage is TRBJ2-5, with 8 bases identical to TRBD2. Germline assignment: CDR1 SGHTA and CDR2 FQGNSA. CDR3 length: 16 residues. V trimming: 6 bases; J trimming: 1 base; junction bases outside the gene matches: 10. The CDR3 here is CASSYSGTRPQETQYF. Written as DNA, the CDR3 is TGTGCCAGCAGTTATAGTGGGACTAGGCCCCAAGAGACCCAGTACTTC.

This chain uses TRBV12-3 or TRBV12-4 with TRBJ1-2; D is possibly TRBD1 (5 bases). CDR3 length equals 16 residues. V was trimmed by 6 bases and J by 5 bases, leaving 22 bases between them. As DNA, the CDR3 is TGTGCCAGCAGCGCCGGGACCCTCCGGGAGGCTTATGGCTACACCTTC. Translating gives CASSAGTLREAYGYTF.

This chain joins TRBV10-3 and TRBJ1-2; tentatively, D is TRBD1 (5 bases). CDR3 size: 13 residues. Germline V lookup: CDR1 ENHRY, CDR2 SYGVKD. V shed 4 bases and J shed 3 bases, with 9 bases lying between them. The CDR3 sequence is CAISAPGHYGYTF. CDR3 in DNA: TGTGCCATCAGTGCGCCAGGGCACTATGGCTACACCTTC.

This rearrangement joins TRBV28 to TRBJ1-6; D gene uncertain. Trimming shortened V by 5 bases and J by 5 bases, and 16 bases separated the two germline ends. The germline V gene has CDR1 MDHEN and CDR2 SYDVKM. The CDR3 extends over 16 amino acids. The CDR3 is CASSAWRERDNSPLHF. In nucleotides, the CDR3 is TGTGCCAGCAGTGCCTGGCGGGAGAGGGATAATTCACCCCTCCACTTT.

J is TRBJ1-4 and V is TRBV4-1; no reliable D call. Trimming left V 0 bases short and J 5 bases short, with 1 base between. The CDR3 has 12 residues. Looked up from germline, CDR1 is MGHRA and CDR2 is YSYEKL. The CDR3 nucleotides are TGCGCCAGCAGCCAAGAGAATGAAAAACTGTTTTTT. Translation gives CASSQENEKLFF.

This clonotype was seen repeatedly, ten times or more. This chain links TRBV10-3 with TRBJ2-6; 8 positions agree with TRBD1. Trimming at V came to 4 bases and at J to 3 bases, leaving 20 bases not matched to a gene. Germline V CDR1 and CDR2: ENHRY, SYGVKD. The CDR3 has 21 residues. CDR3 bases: TGTGCCATCAGTGGGACAGGGCTTATACCCGATTTTCTTAATGGGGCCAACGTCCTGACTTTC. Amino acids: CAISGTGLIPDFLNGANVLTF.

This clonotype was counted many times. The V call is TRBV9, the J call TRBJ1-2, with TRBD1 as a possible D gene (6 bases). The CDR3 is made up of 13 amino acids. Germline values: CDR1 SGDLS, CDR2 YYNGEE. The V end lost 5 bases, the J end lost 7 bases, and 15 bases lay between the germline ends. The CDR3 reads CASREQGGSGYTF. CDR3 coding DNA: TGTGCCAGCAGAGAACAGGGAGGCTCTGGCTACACCTTC. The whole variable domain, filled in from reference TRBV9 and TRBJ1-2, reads DSGVTQTPKHLITATGQRVTLRCSPRSGDLSVYWYQQSLDQGLQFLIQYYNGEERAKGNILERFSAQQFPDLHSELNLSSLELGDSALYFCASREQGGSGYTFGSGTRLTVV.

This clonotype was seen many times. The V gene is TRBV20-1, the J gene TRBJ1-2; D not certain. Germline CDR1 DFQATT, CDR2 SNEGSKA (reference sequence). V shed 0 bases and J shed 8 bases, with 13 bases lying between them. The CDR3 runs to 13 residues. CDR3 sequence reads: CSARDLQLPGYTF. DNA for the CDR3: TGCAGTGCTAGAGATTTACAGCTCCCAGGCTACACCTTC.

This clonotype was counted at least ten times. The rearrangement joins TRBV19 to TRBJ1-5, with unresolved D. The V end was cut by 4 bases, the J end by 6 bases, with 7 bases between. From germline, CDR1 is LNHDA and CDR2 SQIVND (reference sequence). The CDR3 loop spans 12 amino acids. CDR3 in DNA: TGTGCCAGTAGTAAAGGGCGTCAGCCCCAGCATTTT. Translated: CASSKGRQPQHF.

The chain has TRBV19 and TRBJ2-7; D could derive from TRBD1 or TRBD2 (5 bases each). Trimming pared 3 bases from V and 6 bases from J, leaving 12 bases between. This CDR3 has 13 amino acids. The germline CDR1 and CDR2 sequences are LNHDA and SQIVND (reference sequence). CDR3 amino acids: CASSIGGSGEQYF. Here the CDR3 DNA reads TGTGCCAGTAGTATTGGGGGATCCGGCGAGCAGTACTTC.

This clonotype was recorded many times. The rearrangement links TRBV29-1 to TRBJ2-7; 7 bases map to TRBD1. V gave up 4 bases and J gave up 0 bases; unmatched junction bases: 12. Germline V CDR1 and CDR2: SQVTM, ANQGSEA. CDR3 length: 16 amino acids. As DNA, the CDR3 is TGCAGCGTTGGGGGCTTAGGGACAGAGCGCTCCTACGAGCAGTACTTC. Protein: CSVGGLGTERSYEQYF.

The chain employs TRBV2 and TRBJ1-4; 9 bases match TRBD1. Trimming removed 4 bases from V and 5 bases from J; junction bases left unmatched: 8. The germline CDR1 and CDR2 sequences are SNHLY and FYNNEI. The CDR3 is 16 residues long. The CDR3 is CASSARGTGKNEKLFF. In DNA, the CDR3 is TGTGCCAGCAGTGCCCGGGGGACAGGGAAAAATGAAAAACTGTTTTTT.

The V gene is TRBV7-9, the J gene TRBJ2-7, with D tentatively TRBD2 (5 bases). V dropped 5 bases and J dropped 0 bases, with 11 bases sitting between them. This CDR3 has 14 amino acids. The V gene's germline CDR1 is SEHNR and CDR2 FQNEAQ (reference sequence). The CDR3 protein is CASSHAGSSYEQYF. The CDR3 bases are TGTGCCAGCAGCCATGCGGGCAGCTCCTACGAGCAGTACTTC. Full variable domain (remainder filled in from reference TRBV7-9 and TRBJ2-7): DTGVSQNPRHKITKRGQNVTFRCDPISEHNRLYWYRQTLGQGPEFLTYFQNEAQLEKSRLLSDRFSAERPKGSFSTLEIQRTEQGDSAMYLCASSHAGSSYEQYFGPGTRLTVT.

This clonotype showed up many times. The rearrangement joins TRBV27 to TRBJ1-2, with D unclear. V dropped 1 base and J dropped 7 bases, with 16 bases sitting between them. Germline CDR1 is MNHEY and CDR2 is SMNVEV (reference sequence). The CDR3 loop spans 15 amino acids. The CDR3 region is CASSLLGRSHSGYTF. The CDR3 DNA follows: TGTGCCAGCAGTTTATTGGGCCGTTCGCATTCTGGCTACACCTTC.

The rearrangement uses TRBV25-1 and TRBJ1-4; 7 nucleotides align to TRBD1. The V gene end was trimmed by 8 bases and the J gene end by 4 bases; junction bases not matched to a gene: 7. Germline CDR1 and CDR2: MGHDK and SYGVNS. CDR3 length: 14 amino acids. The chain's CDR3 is CASPLDRDNEKLFF. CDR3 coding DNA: TGTGCCAGCCCGCTTGACAGGGATAATGAAAAACTGTTTTTT.

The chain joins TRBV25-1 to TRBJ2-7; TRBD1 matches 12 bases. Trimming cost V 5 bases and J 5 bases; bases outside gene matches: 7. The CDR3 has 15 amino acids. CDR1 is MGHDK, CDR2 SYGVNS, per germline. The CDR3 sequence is CASSKPGQGAHEQYF. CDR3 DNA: TGTGCCAGCAGTAAACCGGGACAGGGGGCGCACGAGCAGTACTTC.

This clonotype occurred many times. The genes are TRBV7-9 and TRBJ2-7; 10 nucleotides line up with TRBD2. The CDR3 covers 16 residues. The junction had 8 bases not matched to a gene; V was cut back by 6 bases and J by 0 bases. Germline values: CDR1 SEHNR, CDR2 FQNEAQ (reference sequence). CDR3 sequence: CASSPTSGVTSYEQYF. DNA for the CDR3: TGTGCCAGCAGTCCCACTAGCGGGGTAACCTCCTACGAGCAGTACTTC.

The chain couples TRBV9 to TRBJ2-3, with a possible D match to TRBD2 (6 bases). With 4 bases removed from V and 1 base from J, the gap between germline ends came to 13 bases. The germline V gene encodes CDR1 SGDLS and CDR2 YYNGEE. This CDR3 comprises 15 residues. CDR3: CASSPEPGGTDTQYF. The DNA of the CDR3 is TGTGCCAGCAGCCCAGAGCCGGGAGGCACAGATACGCAGTATTTT.

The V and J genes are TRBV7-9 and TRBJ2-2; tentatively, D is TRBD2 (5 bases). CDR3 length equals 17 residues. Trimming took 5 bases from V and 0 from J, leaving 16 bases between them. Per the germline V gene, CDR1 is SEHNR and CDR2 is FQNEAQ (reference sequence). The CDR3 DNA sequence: TGTGCCAGCAGCGTTGGGAGAAACGCCGCGAACACCGGGGAGCTGTTTTTT. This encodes CASSVGRNAANTGELFF.

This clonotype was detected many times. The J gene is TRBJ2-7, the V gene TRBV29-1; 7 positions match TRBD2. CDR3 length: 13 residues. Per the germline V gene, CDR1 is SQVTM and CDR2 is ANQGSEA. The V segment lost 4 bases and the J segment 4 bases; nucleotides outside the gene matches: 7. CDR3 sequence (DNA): TGCAGCGTTGTATCCGGGAGGAGGTACGAGCAGTACTTC. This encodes CSVVSGRRYEQYF.

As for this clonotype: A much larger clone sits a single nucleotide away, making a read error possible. Here the CDR3 DNA reads TGTGCCAGCAGCAGCAAACTAGCAGCCACCGGGGAGCTGTTTTTT. Its translation is CASSSKLAATGELFF. J is TRBJ2-2 and V is TRBV12-3 or TRBV12-4; D is possibly TRBD2 (6 bases). V was pared by 6 bases and J by 4 bases, with 15 bases between. The CDR3 loop spans 15 amino acids.

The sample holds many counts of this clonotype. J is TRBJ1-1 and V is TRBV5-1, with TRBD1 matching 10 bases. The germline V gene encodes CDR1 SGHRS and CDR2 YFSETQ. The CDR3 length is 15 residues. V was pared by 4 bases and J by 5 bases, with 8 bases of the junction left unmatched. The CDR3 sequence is CASSTSWTGGTEAFF. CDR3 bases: TGCGCCAGCAGCACCTCTTGGACAGGGGGGACTGAAGCTTTCTTT.